Here is one T cell receptor (beta chain) with its context. The table came from immunoSEQ multiplex PCR; TCRdb's copy has only in-frame clones and leaves some out. The top ten clones hold around 0.8% of a sample with under 300,000 clones, roughly 86% of them seen once. These data are taken from a study of blood T cell repertoires in COVID-19. The germline V gene has CDR1 WNHNN and CDR2 SYGVQD (reference sequence). Trimming stripped 0 bases from V and 4 bases from J, with 12 bases between. The CDR3 consists of 15 residues. The source is a woman aged 25-40 years with acute or convalescent COVID-19. Sequencing used peripheral blood. The J gene is TRBJ1-1, the V gene TRBV10-1; perhaps TRBD1 as D (5 bases). The CDR3 nucleotides read TGCGCCAGCAGTGAGTCGAAAGGGGTTCGCACTGAAGCTTTCTTT. Its protein product is CASSESKGVRTEAFF.